A single sample is the source of the 27 T cell receptor beta chains below, sequenced in a study of cytomegalovirus exposure and HLA in healthy donors. A multiplex PCR was run with 60 Vbeta primers and 13 Jbeta primers. TCRdb's copy holds only in-frame clones and misses some; the assay was immunoSEQ multiplex PCR. Among about 140,000 clones listed, approximately 82% were seen once. The sequencing sample was made of PBMCs. The receptor set was obtained from a woman aged 40 to 49 in good health and CMV-seronegative.

This chain links TRBV9 with TRBJ2-7; D not certain. CDR1 and CDR2 from the germline V gene are SGDLS and YYNGEE. CDR3 length equals 15 residues. The germline V and J ends were trimmed by 0 bases and 1 base, with 11 bases remaining between them. Here the CDR3 reads CASSVGSASSYEQYF. The CDR3 DNA sequence: TGTGCCAGCAGCGTAGGCAGCGCCTCTTCCTACGAGCAGTACTTC.

This clone is a singleton in its sample. The chain joins TRBV6-6 to TRBJ2-3; D may be TRBD2 (5 bases). The V gene lost 6 bases and the J gene lost 6 bases, with 10 bases spanning the gap. Germline V gives CDR1 MNHNY, CDR2 SVGAGI (reference sequence). CDR3 size: 12 residues. This CDR3 reads CASSPSGDTQYF. The CDR3 DNA reads TGTGCCAGCAGCCCTTCGGGGGATACGCAGTATTTT.

This chain joins TRBV10-3 and TRBJ2-7, with a weak D call TRBD1 (6 bases). The CDR3 loop spans 17 amino acids. Germline loops: CDR1 ENHRY, CDR2 SYGVKD. The V and J ends lost 4 bases and 0 bases respectively, with 19 bases between them. The CDR3 protein is CAISGGEAGEPSYEQYF. CDR3 coding DNA: TGTGCCATCAGTGGGGGCGAGGCAGGGGAACCCTCCTACGAGCAGTACTTC.

This clone was counted between two and nine times. The rearrangement links TRBV19 to TRBJ2-3, with D unresolved. Trimming removed 5 bases at V and 0 bases at J, with 18 bases between. CDR3 length: 17 residues. CDR1 and CDR2 (germline): LNHDA, SQIVND (reference sequence). CDR3 sequence: CASSLLDSFGSTDTQYF. As DNA, the CDR3 is TGTGCCAGTAGTCTCCTCGACTCTTTTGGAAGCACAGATACGCAGTATTTT.

The chain links TRBV7-2 to TRBJ2-1, with D hard to call. The CDR3 consists of 18 residues. The germline gives CDR1 SGHTA, CDR2 FQGNSA. The V gene lost 2 bases and the J gene lost 4 bases, with 21 bases spanning the gap. The chain's CDR3 is CASSLLRPRGEDYNEQFF. In DNA, the CDR3 is TGTGCCAGCAGCTTATTAAGGCCCCGTGGTGAGGATTACAATGAGCAGTTCTTC.

This clone was seen once. The J gene is TRBJ1-5, the V gene TRBV2; D is ambiguous. Germline CDR1 reads SNHLY; CDR2 reads FYNNEI. V lost 8 bases and J lost 4, with 15 bases in between. CDR3 length: 14 amino acids. CDR3 DNA: TGTGCCAGCGCAAATTCTCGGGGAAATCAGCCCCAGCATTTT. Translated, it gives CASANSRGNQPQHF.

In regard to this clone: At one end, the junction sequence differs from germline, possibly due to a read error. V usage is TRBV29-1 and J usage is TRBJ1-2; D perhaps matches TRBD1 (6 bases). This CDR3 contains 11 residues. Germline V gene data show CDR1 as SQVTM and CDR2 as ANQGSEA. CDR3 sequence: CSVEFYGRTVF. CDR3 DNA: TGCAGCGTTGAATTTTACGGACGGACAGTCTTC.

The chain uses TRBV7-9 and TRBJ2-6; a weak D match, TRBD1 (6 bases). V dropped 1 base and J dropped 0 bases, with 13 bases sitting between them. The germline CDR1 and CDR2 sequences are SEHNR and FQNEAQ (reference sequence). The CDR3 is 18 amino acids. Here the CDR3 DNA reads TGTGCCAGCAGCTTAGGGGGACATTTACTCTCTGGGGCCAACGTCCTGACTTTC. This translates into CASSLGGHLLSGANVLTF.

This clone was seen a few times. This chain joins TRBV28 and TRBJ1-3; D is perhaps TRBD1 (5 bases). CDR3 length: 16 residues. Germline V gene data show CDR1 as MDHEN and CDR2 as SYDVKM. The V end was cut by 3 bases, the J end by 0 bases, with 12 bases between. CDR3 nucleotide sequence: TGTGCCAGCAGTTTTGGGAGGGACGGCTCTGGAAACACCATATATTTT. It is translated as CASSFGRDGSGNTIYF.

The chain links TRBV6-5 to TRBJ2-1, with D maybe TRBD1 (6 bases). Per the germline V gene, CDR1 is MNHEY and CDR2 is SVGAGI. The ends were cut back, 6 bases at V and 7 bases at J, with 10 bases in the middle. The CDR3 runs to 12 residues. The CDR3 spells CASSGTGNEQFF. DNA of the CDR3: TGTGCCAGCAGCGGCACAGGGAATGAGCAGTTCTTC.

CDR3: CASSFSREGGETQYF. The DNA for the CDR3 is TGTGCCAGCAGCTTCTCGCGGGAGGGGGGGGAGACCCAGTACTTC. The rearrangement links TRBV7-2 to TRBJ2-5, with TRBD2 matching over 9 bases. V shed 3 bases and J 5 bases; nucleotides not matched to a gene: 7. CDR1 and CDR2 (germline): SGHTA, FQGNSA. The CDR3 has 15 residues.

V usage is TRBV27 and J usage is TRBJ2-1; D is undetermined. Germline V lookup: CDR1 MNHEY, CDR2 SMNVEV (reference sequence). The CDR3 consists of 13 residues. Trimming cost V 2 bases and J 3 bases, with 5 bases left between them. CDR3 amino acids: CASSLGSYNEQFF. The CDR3 nucleotides read TGTGCCAGCAGTTTAGGCAGCTACAATGAGCAGTTCTTC.

This chain links TRBV14 with TRBJ2-7, with 7 positions matching TRBD1. Germline V CDR1 and CDR2: SGHDN, FVKESK. The CDR3 has 14 residues. With 1 base clipped from V and 2 bases from J, the junction kept 2 bases outside the gene matches. This chain's CDR3 is CASSQGQGPYEQYF. The CDR3 DNA follows: TGTGCCAGCAGCCAAGGACAGGGCCCCTACGAGCAGTACTTC.

The V gene is TRBV29-1, the J gene TRBJ1-1; D not certain. Germline CDR1 is SQVTM and CDR2 is ANQGSEA. V was clipped by 7 bases and J by 1 base, with 13 bases between them. The CDR3 extends over 13 amino acids. In DNA form, the CDR3 reads TGCAGCGCCTCTTCCTCCCGGAACACTGAAGCTTTCTTT. Its protein product is CSASSSRNTEAFF. The full variable domain, with the rest looked up from reference TRBV29-1 and TRBJ1-1, is SAVISQKPSRDICQRGTSLTIQCQVDSQVTMMFWYRQQPGQSLTLIATANQGSEATYESGFVIDKFPISRPNLTFSTLTVSNMSPEDSSIYLCSASSSRNTEAFFGQGTRLTVV.

This clone occurred a few times. The same CDR3 is also encoded by other DNA sequences in this sample. The V gene is TRBV7-9, the J gene TRBJ2-2; possibly TRBD2 for D (6 bases). The CDR3 runs to 16 residues. V was pared by 1 base and J by 1 base, with 10 bases between. Germline V lookup: CDR1 SEHNR, CDR2 FQNEAQ (reference sequence). CDR3 amino acids: CASSLVGGKNTGELFF. As DNA, the CDR3 is TGTGCCAGCAGCTTAGTAGGCGGGAAGAACACCGGGGAGCTGTTTTTT.

As regards this clone: Other DNA sequences within the sample encode an identical CDR3. This sequence joins TRBV27 and TRBJ2-7; tentative D call: TRBD2 (5 bases). Germline lookup yields CDR1 MNHEY and CDR2 SMNVEV (reference sequence). This CDR3 comprises 14 residues. V shed 3 bases and J shed 0 bases, with 9 bases lying between them. Written as DNA, the CDR3 is TGTGCCAGCAGTTTTGGAGGATCCTCCTACGAGCAGTACTTC. This gives the protein CASSFGGSSYEQYF.

The genes are TRBV28 and TRBJ1-5, with a weak D call TRBD1 (5 bases). This CDR3 has 14 residues. V was shortened by 9 bases and J by 9 bases, with 21 bases between the two germline ends. Germline CDR1 and CDR2: MDHEN and SYDVKM. CDR3 sequence: CASVGEGTLGPQHF. The CDR3 coding sequence is TGTGCCAGTGTGGGGGAGGGAACCTTAGGGCCCCAGCATTTT.

This chain joins TRBV19 and TRBJ2-5, with D perhaps TRBD1 (6 bases). The DNA end favors TRBJ2-7, so the J call may be wrong. Germline V CDR1 and CDR2: LNHDA, SQIVND (reference sequence). The CDR3 covers 12 residues. The CDR3 DNA reads TGTGCCAGCGGCAGGGGAAGGGACGAGCAGTACTTC. Translating it yields CASGRGRDEQYF.

The J gene is TRBJ1-2, the V gene TRBV28, with 8 bases matching TRBD1. Per germline, CDR1 MDHEN and CDR2 SYDVKM. The CDR3 contains 16 residues. Trimming took 6 bases from V and 5 from J; bases not matched to a gene: 14. CDR3 nucleotide sequence: TGTGCCAGCAGCCCAACAGGGGGGCGAAAGAGGTATGGCTACACCTTC. Protein product: CASSPTGGRKRYGYTF.

This chain connects TRBV6-5 to TRBJ1-5; D not resolved. Deletions cut 7 bases from V and 1 base from J, with 8 bases between. The length of the CDR3 is 13 residues. The germline gives CDR1 MNHEY, CDR2 SVGAGI. This CDR3 is CASTLESNQPQHF. In DNA form, the CDR3 reads TGTGCCAGCACCCTTGAGAGCAATCAGCCCCAGCATTTT.

V usage is TRBV28 and J usage is TRBJ2-7, with D perhaps matching TRBD2 (6 bases). This CDR3 has 15 amino acids. Germline V gene sequence: CDR1 MDHEN, CDR2 SYDVKM. Between the trimmed V and J ends, which lost 3 bases and 6 bases, there was a span of 18 bases. For the CDR3, the DNA is TGTGCCAGCAGTTTTGGCCGAGGGAAAGCGGGCGAGCAGTACTTC. Amino acids: CASSFGRGKAGEQYF.

The chain has TRBV9 and TRBJ2-7, with 10 positions matching TRBD2. Germline V gives CDR1 SGDLS, CDR2 YYNGEE. Trimming removed 4 bases from V and 2 bases from J; junction bases left unmatched: 3. The CDR3 has 14 amino acids. The CDR3 here is CASSRLAGAYEQYF. DNA for the CDR3: TGTGCCAGCAGCAGGCTAGCGGGAGCCTACGAGCAGTACTTC.

The J gene is TRBJ1-4, the V gene TRBV7-9; the match to TRBD1 covers 9 bases. Germline V gene sequence: CDR1 SEHNR, CDR2 FQNEAQ (reference sequence). V dropped 3 bases and J dropped 7; count of bases not matched to a gene: 3. The CDR3 covers 14 residues. CDR3 in DNA: TGTGCCAGCAGCTTGGGACAGGGAGGTGAAAAACTGTTTTTT. Translating gives CASSLGQGGEKLFF. The full variable domain, completed using reference TRBV7-9 and TRBJ1-4, is DTGVSQNPRHKITKRGQNVTFRCDPISEHNRLYWYRQTLGQGPEFLTYFQNEAQLEKSRLLSDRFSAERPKGSFSTLEIQRTEQGDSAMYLCASSLGQGGEKLFFGSGTQLSVL.

The chain links TRBV28 to TRBJ2-4; tentatively, D is TRBD1 (6 bases). V dropped 6 bases and J dropped 3 bases, with 9 bases sitting between them. CDR3 length: 13 amino acids. Germline values: CDR1 MDHEN, CDR2 SYDVKM. CDR3 DNA sequence: TGTGCCAGCAGAACAGGGTACAAAAACATTCAGTACTTC. As protein: CASRTGYKNIQYF.

This chain links TRBV7-3 with TRBJ1-1; 7 bases line up with TRBD1. J was trimmed by 5 bases and V by 3 bases; bases with no gene match: 6. There are 14 residues in the CDR3. The germline gives CDR1 SGHTA, CDR2 FQGTGA. CDR3 in amino acids: CASSFTGVETEAFF. CDR3 bases: TGTGCCAGCAGCTTTACAGGGGTGGAGACTGAAGCTTTCTTT.

This clone was counted a few times. The chain employs TRBV4-2 and TRBJ2-1; 10 bases align to TRBD1. After removal of 4 bases from V and 7 bases from J, the junction contained 4 bases not matched to a gene. Germline CDR1 and CDR2: LGHNA and YNFKEQ. The CDR3 spans 14 residues. CDR3 in amino acids: CASSRTGGENEQFF. CDR3 nucleotide sequence: TGTGCCAGCAGCCGGACAGGGGGGGAAAATGAGCAGTTCTTC.

The chain is built from TRBV5-1 and TRBJ2-7; D might be TRBD1 (6 bases). The length of the CDR3 is 15 residues. Trimming removed 4 bases at V and 2 bases at J, with 16 bases between. Germline V gene data show CDR1 as SGHRS and CDR2 as YFSETQ. The CDR3 is CASSIRDNNPYEQYF. The CDR3 nucleotides read TGCGCCAGCAGCATCCGGGACAACAATCCCTACGAGCAGTACTTC.